These 12 T cell receptor beta chains were sequenced from one sample in a study of shared clonotypes between healthy human individuals. The data were produced by immunoSEQ multiplex PCR, yet TCRdb's version contains in-frame clones alone and is incomplete. The sample holds about 1.4 million clones, approximately 97% seen once. The material sequenced was naive CD4+ T cells sorted from blood. Sample subset: CD45RA+ positively selected. These receptors were collected from a man aged 25-40 years in good health.

V usage is TRBV2 and J usage is TRBJ2-3; possibly TRBD1 or TRBD2 for D (7 bases each). Germline lookup yields CDR1 SNHLY and CDR2 FYNNEI. The V gene lost 8 bases and the J gene lost 5 bases, with 17 bases spanning the gap. CDR3 length: 14 amino acids. The CDR3 loop reads CASGLTGRVDTQYF. CDR3 DNA sequence: TGTGCCAGCGGGTTGACAGGGAGGGTAGATACGCAGTATTTT.

The V gene is TRBV15, the J gene TRBJ2-7, with 9 nucleotides matching TRBD2. The CDR3 length is 14 residues. The germline V gene encodes CDR1 LNHNV and CDR2 YYDKDF (reference sequence). Trimming removed 2 bases from V and 3 bases from J; junction bases left unmatched: 2. Here the CDR3 reads CATSRIAGDYEQYF. The CDR3 DNA is TGTGCCACCAGCAGAATAGCGGGAGACTACGAGCAGTACTTC.

The chain couples TRBV10-2 to TRBJ2-3; no reliable D call. The CDR3 is 16 residues long. Germline V gives CDR1 WSHSY, CDR2 SAAADI. Trimming shortened V by 6 bases and J by 2 bases, and 18 bases separated the two germline ends. The CDR3 DNA follows: TGCGCCAGCAGCGACATTGGTATAGGGAACACAGATACGCAGTATTTT. Amino acids: CASSDIGIGNTDTQYF.

This chain joins TRBV2 and TRBJ1-2, with 7 bases that match TRBD1. With 6 bases clipped from V and 3 bases from J, the junction kept 10 bases outside the gene matches. The germline V gene encodes CDR1 SNHLY and CDR2 FYNNEI. The CDR3 spans 15 residues. The CDR3 DNA sequence: TGTGCCAGCAGGGCTACAGGGGAGGCGGACTATGGCTACACCTTC. Amino acid sequence: CASRATGEADYGYTF. Full variable domain (missing parts from reference TRBV2 and TRBJ1-2): EPEVTQTPSHQVTQMGQEVILRCVPISNHLYFYWYRQILGQKVEFLVSFYNNEISEKSEIFDDQFSVERPDGSNFTLKIRSTKLEDSAMYFCASRATGEADYGYTFGSGTRLTVV.

This clone was counted a single time. The gene calls are TRBV28 and TRBJ1-2; 7 bases are shared with TRBD1. V dropped 8 bases and J dropped 2; count of bases not matched to a gene: 5. The CDR3 totals 13 residues. The germline CDR1 and CDR2 sequences are MDHEN and SYDVKM. The CDR3 region has the DNA TGTGCCAGCGCGTTACAGGGGAACTATGGCTACACCTTC. Its translation: CASALQGNYGYTF.

This chain uses TRBV11-3 with TRBJ2-1, with no clear D. The germline CDR1 and CDR2 sequences are SGHNT and YENEEA. CDR3 size: 13 residues. Trimming pared 0 bases from V and 10 bases from J, leaving 10 bases between. The DNA for the CDR3 is TGTGCCAGCAGCTTAGATGGGGTACAGGAGCAGTTCTTC. Its translation: CASSLDGVQEQFF.

The chain combines TRBV5-1 with TRBJ2-7, with D possibly TRBD2 on 5 matching bases. There are 14 residues in the CDR3. CDR1 SGHRS and CDR2 YFSETQ come from the germline V gene. Trimming removed 3 bases at V and 5 bases at J, with 15 bases between. CDR3: CASSSVAGSDEQYF. As DNA, the CDR3 is TGCGCCAGCAGCTCGGTCGCGGGTTCGGACGAGCAGTACTTC.

The chain couples TRBV28 to TRBJ2-5, with D perhaps TRBD2 (8 bases). The CDR3 extends over 18 amino acids. Trimming removed 7 bases at V and 5 bases at J, with 29 bases between. CDR1 MDHEN and CDR2 SYDVKM come from the germline V gene. CDR3 coding DNA: TGTGCCAGCAACCTACAATTCGGGAGGGGGCTGGTTTGCGAGACCCAGTACTTC. Translation gives CASNLQFGRGLVCETQYF.

This clone was observed a single time. The chain joins TRBV7-9 to TRBJ2-1, with 11 bases that match TRBD2. Germline V gives CDR1 SEHNR, CDR2 FQNEAQ (reference sequence). Germline trimming cut 5 bases from V and 9 bases from J; bases unmatched to any gene: 9. The CDR3 extends over 15 amino acids. The CDR3 DNA is TGTGCCAGCAGCCCGAATAGCGGGAGGGTTAGTGAGCAGTTCTTC. This sequence encodes CASSPNSGRVSEQFF.

This CDR3 is CAISPGERPIYEQYF. CDR3 in DNA: TGTGCCATCAGCCCAGGCGAGCGCCCAATATACGAGCAGTACTTC. This chain joins TRBV10-3 and TRBJ2-7, with D uncertain. Trimming removed 6 bases from V and 4 bases from J, with 19 bases in between. This CDR3 has 15 amino acids. The V gene's germline CDR1 is ENHRY and CDR2 SYGVKD.

Concerning this clone: This same CDR3 is encoded by further DNA sequences in the sample. The chain recombines TRBV18 with TRBJ2-1; no clear D. The germline CDR1 and CDR2 sequences are KGHSH and LQKENI. The V gene lost 2 bases and the J gene lost 6 bases, with 5 bases spanning the gap. The CDR3 contains 12 residues. The CDR3 DNA is TGTGCCAGCTCACCAGGAAGCAATGAGCAGTTCTTC. Protein product: CASSPGSNEQFF.

V usage is TRBV10-3 and J usage is TRBJ2-7; D not certain. Per germline, CDR1 ENHRY and CDR2 SYGVKD. V shed 0 bases and J shed 1 base, with 10 bases lying between them. This CDR3 region has 15 residues. The CDR3 nucleotides are TGTGCCATCAGTGAGTCGTTGTCCAGTTCCTACGAGCAGTACTTC. Amino acid sequence: CAISESLSSSYEQYF.